This record looks at one TCR beta chain sequence and its context. Libraries were prepared by immunoSEQ multiplex PCR; TCRdb keeps only in-frame clonotypes and omits some of them. The repertoire holds about 160,000 clones, with about 92% as singletons. These data come from a study of blood T cell repertoires in COVID-19. This CDR3 has 14 residues. Between the trimmed V and J ends, which lost 4 bases and 3 bases, there was a span of 10 bases. In germline, CDR1 is LGHDT, CDR2 YNNKEL (reference sequence). The sequencing sample was made of peripheral blood. V gene TRBV3-1 (or the pseudogene TRBV3-2) combines with J gene TRBJ1-5; D unclear. This TCR came from a man aged 30 to 45 with COVID-19, enrolled during active disease. The CDR3: CASSPSRINQPQHF. The CDR3 DNA is TGTGCCAGCAGCCCGTCGCGGATCAATCAGCCCCAGCATTTT.